The table lists the clone carrying this T cell receptor beta chain with many counts. Data came from immunoSEQ multiplex PCR; TCRdb stores just in-frame clones and leaves some out. The table lists 30,000 to 35,000 clones, roughly 90% of them singletons. The data derive from a study of T cell changes during pregnancy in multiple sclerosis. The germline gives CDR1 LGHNA, CDR2 YSLEER. The CDR3 extends over 16 amino acids. The V and J ends lost 0 bases and 4 bases respectively, with 10 bases between them. The sequence was obtained from a female donor with multiple sclerosis, enrolled in a pregnancy study. The V call is TRBV4-3, the J call TRBJ2-6, with D tentatively TRBD2 (5 bases). The sample was CD8+ T cells from peripheral blood mononuclear cells, taken in the second trimester of pregnancy. The CDR3 nucleotides read TGCGCCAGCAGCCAAGAAGAGGGTACCGGGGCCAACGTCCTGACTTTC. Translated, it gives CASSQEEGTGANVLTF.